This T cell receptor beta chain comes out of a study of blood T cells in healthy people across ages. The study, taken as a whole, reports: PBMCs left unsorted prevented a conclusive naive versus antigen-experienced comparison. In these data, TCR beta diversity tracked strongly with naive T cell percentage.

Peripheral blood from each donor was collected in a volume of roughly 9.2 milliliters. Worth noting for this clonotype: The target antigen is unknown.

Sample-barcoded 5' priming and a J-beta primer mix drove a second PCR of roughly 7 to 11 cycles. A 12-random-nucleotide template-switch adaptor tagged each cDNA molecule. TCRdb re-analysed the 5' RACE reads in MiXCR, keeping a single row per CDR3 protein. The sample has 270,000 or so distinct CDR3 sequences, 25% to 30% seen once; the top ten hold approximately 30%. The junction had 3 bases not matched to a gene; V was cut back by 0 bases and J by 0 bases. This CDR3 is 17 amino acids long. The V gene's germline CDR1 is SGHTA and CDR2 FQGNSA. This sequence originates from a woman in her sixties or seventies in good health. This chain connects TRBV7-2 to TRBJ1-4, with TRBD1 identical over 8 bases. Sample: blood. CDR3 in amino acids: CASSLALQGATNEKLFF. In DNA, the CDR3 is TGTGCCAGCAGCTTAGCTCTACAGGGGGCAACTAATGAAAAACTGTTTTTT.